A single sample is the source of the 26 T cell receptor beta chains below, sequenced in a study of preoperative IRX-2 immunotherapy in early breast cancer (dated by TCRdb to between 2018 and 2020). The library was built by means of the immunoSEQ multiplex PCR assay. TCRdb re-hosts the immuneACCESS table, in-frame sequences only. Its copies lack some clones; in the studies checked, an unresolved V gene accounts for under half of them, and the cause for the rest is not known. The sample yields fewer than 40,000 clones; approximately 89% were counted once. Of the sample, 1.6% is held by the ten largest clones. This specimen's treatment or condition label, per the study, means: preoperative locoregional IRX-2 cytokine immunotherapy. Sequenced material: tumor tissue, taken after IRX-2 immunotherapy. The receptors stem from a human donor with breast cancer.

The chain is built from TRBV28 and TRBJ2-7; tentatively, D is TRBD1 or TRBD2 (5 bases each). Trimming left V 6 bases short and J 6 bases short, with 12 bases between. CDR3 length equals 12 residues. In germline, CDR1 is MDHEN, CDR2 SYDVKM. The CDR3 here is CASSTGLIEQYV. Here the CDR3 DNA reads TGTGCCAGCAGCACAGGACTGATCGAGCAGTACGTC.

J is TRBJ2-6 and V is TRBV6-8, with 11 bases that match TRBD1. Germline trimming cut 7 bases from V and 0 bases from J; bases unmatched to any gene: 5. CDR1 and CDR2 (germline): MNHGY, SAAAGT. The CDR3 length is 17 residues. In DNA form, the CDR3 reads TGTGCCAGCACCCCCGGGACAGGGGGCTCTGGGGCCAACGTCCTGACTTTC. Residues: CASTPGTGGSGANVLTF.

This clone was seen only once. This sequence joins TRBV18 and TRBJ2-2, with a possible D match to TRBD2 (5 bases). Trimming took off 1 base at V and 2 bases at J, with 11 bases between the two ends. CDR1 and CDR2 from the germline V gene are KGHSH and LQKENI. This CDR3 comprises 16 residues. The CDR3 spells CASSPRVGGNTGELFF. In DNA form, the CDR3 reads TGTGCCAGCTCACCACGTGTTGGAGGAAACACCGGGGAGCTGTTTTTT.

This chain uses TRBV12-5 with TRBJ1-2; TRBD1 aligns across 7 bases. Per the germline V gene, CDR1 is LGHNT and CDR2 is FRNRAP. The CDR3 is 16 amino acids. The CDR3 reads CASIKVAGGFNYGYTF. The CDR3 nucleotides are TGTGCCTCGATAAAGGTGGCAGGGGGGTTTAACTATGGCTACACCTTC.

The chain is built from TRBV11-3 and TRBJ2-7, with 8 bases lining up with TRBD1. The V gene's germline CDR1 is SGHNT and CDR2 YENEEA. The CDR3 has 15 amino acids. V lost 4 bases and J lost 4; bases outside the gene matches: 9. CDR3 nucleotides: TGTGCCAGCAGCTCACCCCCCAGGGGGCTTTACGAGCAGTACTTC. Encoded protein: CASSSPPRGLYEQYF. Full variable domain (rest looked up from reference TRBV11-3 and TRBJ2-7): EAGVVQSPRYKIIEKKQPVAFWCNPISGHNTLYWYLQNLGQGPELLIRYENEEAVDDSQLPKDRFSAERLKGVDSTLKIQPAELGDSAVYLCASSSPPRGLYEQYFGPGTRLTVT.

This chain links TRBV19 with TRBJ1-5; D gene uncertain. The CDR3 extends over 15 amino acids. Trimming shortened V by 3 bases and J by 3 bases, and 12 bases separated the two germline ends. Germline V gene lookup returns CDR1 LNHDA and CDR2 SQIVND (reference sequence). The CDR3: CASSMGGGYNQPQHF. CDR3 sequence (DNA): TGTGCCAGTAGTATGGGCGGCGGATACAATCAGCCCCAGCATTTT. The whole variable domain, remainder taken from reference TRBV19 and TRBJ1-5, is DGGITQSPKYLFRKEGQNVTLSCEQNLNHDAMYWYRQDPGQGLRLIYYSQIVNDFQKGDIAEGYSVSREKKESFPLTVTSAQKNPTAFYLCASSMGGGYNQPQHFGDGTRLSIL.

DNA of the CDR3: TGTGCCAGTAGTAGTGGGGGGAACACTGAAGCTTTCTTT. Translation: CASSSGGNTEAFF. V usage is TRBV19 and J usage is TRBJ1-1; tentatively, D is TRBD1 (5 bases). Per the germline V gene, CDR1 is LNHDA and CDR2 is SQIVND (reference sequence). The CDR3 has 13 residues. The V end lost 4 bases, the J end lost 1 base, and 7 bases lay between the germline ends. Together with reference TRBV19 and TRBJ1-1, the CDR3 gives the full variable domain: DGGITQSPKYLFRKEGQNVTLSCEQNLNHDAMYWYRQDPGQGLRLIYYSQIVNDFQKGDIAEGYSVSREKKESFPLTVTSAQKNPTAFYLCASSSGGNTEAFFGQGTRLTVV.

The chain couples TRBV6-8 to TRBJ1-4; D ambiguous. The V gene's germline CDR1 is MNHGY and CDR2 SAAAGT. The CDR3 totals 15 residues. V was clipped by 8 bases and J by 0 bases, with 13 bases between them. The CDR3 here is CASRDPGATNEKLFF. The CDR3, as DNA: TGTGCCAGCCGGGATCCTGGGGCAACTAATGAAAAACTGTTTTTT.

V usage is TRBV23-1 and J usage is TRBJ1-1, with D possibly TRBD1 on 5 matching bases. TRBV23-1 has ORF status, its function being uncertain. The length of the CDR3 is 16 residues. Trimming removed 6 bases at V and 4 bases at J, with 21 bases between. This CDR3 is CASSQDRRGTGTEAFF. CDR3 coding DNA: TGCGCCAGCAGCCAAGATCGTCGGGGGACGGGCACTGAAGCTTTCTTT.

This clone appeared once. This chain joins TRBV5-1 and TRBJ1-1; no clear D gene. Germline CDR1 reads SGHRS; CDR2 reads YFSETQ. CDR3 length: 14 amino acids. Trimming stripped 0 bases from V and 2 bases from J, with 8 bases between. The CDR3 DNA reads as TGCGCCAGCAGCTTGGTGGCCCACAACACTGAAGCTTTCTTT. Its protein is CASSLVAHNTEAFF.

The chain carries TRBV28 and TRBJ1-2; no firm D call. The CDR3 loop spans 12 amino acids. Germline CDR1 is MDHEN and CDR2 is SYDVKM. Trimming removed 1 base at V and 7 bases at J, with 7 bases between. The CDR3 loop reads CASSLLGGGYTF. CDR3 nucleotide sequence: TGTGCCAGCAGTTTATTGGGTGGTGGCTACACCTTC.

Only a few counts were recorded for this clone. The CDR3 is CASSYTTGTNEKLFF. CDR3 nucleotide sequence: TGTGCCAGCAGTTACACGACAGGGACTAATGAAAAACTGTTTTTT. V usage is TRBV6-8 and J usage is TRBJ1-4, with 7 bases that match TRBD1. Losses at the gene ends were 2 bases for V and 2 bases for J; bases not matched to a gene: 2. Germline V gene lookup returns CDR1 MNHGY and CDR2 SAAAGT. This CDR3 is built from 15 residues.

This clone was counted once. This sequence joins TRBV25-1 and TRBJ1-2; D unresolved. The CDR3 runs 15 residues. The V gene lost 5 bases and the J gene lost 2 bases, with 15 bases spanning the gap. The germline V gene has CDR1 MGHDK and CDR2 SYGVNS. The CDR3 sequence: CASSSLTARNYGYTF. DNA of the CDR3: TGTGCCAGCAGTTCTCTAACGGCCAGAAACTATGGCTACACCTTC.

CDR3 sequence (DNA): TGTGCCAGCAGTGACGTTGAAAAACTGTTTTTT. This encodes CASSDVEKLFF. The rearrangement joins TRBV6-7 to TRBJ1-4; no reliable D call. TRBV6-7 counts as an open reading frame of uncertain function. Trimming pared 5 bases from V and 7 bases from J, leaving 5 bases between. This CDR3 spans 11 amino acids.

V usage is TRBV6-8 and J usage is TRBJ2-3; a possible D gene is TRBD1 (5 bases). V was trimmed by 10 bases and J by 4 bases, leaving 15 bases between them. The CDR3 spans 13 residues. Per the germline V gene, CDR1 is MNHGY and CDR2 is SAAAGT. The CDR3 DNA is TGTGCCATCAAAGGGGTTCGAGCAGATACGCAGTATTTT. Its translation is CAIKGVRADTQYF.

The CDR3 region has the DNA TGTGCCAGCAATAAACCGAGGGAAAAACTGTTTTTT. Translation gives CASNKPREKLFF. The chain joins TRBV12-5 to TRBJ1-4; D unclear. This CDR3 is 12 amino acids long. Germline V lookup: CDR1 LGHNT, CDR2 FRNRAP.

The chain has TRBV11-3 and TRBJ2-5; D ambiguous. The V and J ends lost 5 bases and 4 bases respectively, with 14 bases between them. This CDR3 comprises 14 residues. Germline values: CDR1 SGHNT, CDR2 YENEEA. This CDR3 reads CASSLRIGLETQYF. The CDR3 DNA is TGTGCCAGCAGCCTCCGGATAGGGCTAGAGACCCAGTACTTC.

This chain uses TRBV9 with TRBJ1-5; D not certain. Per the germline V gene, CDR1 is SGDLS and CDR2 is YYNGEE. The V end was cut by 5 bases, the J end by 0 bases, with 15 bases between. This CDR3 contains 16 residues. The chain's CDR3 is CASSGYGFNSNQPQHF. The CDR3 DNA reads TGTGCCAGCAGTGGGTACGGTTTCAATAGCAATCAGCCCCAGCATTTT.

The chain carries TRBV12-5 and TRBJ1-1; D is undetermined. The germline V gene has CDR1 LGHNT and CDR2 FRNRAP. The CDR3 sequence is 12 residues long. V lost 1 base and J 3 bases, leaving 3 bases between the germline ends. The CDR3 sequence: CASGLGYTEAFF. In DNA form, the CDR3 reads TGTGCTAGTGGTTTGGGKTACACTGAAGCTTTCTTT.

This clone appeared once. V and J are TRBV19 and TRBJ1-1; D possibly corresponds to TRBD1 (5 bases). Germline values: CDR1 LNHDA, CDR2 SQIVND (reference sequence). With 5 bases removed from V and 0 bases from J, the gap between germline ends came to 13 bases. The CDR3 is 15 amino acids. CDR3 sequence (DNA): TGTGCCAGTAGTCCCACAGGAGGGCTGAACACTGAAGCTTTCTTT. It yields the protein CASSPTGGLNTEAFF.

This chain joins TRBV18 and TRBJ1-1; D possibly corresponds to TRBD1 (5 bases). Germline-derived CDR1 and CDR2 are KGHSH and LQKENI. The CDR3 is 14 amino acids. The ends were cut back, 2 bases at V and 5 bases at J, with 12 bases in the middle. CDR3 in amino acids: CASSPIEGRTEAFF. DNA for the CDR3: TGTGCCAGCTCACCAATTGAGGGGAGGACTGAAGCTTTCTTT.

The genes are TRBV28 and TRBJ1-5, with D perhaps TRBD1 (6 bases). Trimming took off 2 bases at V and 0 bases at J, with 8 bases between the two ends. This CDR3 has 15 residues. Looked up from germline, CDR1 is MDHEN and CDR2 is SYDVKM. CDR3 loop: CASSLTGTSNQPQHF. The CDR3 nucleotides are TGTGCCAGCAGTTTAACAGGGACTAGCAATCAGCCCCAGCATTTT.

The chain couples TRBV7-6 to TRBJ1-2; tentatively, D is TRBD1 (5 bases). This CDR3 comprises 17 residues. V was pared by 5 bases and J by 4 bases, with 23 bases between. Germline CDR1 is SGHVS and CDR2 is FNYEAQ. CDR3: CASSPTGDAGRSYGYTF. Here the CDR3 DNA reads TGTGCCAGCAGCCCTACCGGGGACGCTGGGAGGTCCTATGGCTACACCTTC.

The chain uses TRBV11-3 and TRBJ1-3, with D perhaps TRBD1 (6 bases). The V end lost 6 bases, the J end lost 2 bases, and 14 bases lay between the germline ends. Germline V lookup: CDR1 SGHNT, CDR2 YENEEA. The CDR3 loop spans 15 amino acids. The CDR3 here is CASRAGTTTGNTIYF. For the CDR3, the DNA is TGTGCCAGCAGGGCCGGGACAACCACTGGAAACACCATATATTTT.

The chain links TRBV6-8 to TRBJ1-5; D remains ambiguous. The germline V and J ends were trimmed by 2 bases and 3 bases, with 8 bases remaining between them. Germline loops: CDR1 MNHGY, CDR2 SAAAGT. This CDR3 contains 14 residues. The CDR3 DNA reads TGTGCCAGCAGTTACGAGAGTTACAATCAGCCCCAGCATTTT. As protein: CASSYESYNQPQHF.

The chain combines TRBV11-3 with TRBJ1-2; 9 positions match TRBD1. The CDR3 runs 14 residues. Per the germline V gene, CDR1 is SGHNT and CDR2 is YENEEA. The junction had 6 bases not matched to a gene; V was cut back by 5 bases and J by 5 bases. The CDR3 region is CASSPGTGFYGYTF. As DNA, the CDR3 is TGTGCCAGCAGCCCCGGGACAGGGTTTTATGGCTACACCTTC.